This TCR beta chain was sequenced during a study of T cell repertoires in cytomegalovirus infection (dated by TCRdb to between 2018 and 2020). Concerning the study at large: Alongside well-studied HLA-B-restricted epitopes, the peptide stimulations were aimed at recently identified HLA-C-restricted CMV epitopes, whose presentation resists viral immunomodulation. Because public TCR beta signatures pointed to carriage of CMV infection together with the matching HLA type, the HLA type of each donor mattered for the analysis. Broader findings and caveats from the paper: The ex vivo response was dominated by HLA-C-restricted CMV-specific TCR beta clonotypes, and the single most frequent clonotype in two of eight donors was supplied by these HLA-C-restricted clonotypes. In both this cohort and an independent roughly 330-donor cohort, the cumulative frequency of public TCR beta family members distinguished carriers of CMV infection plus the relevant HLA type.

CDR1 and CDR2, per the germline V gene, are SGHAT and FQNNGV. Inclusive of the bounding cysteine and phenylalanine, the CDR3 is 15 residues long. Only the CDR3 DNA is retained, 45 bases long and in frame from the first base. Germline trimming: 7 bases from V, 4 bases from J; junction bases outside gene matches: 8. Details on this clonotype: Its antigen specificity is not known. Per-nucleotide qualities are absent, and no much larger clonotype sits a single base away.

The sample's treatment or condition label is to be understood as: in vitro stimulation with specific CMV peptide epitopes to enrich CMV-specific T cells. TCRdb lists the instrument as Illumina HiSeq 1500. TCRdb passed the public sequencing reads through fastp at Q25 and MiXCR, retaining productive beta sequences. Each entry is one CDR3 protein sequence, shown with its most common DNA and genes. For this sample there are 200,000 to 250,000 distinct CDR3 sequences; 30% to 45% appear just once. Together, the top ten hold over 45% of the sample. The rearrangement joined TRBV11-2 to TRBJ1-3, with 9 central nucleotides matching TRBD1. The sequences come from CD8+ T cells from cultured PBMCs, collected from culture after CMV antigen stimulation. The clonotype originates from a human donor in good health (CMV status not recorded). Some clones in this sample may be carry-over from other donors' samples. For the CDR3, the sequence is CASTLGQGRGNTIYF. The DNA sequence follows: TGTGCCAGCACTCTCGGACAGGGGAGAGGAAACACCATATATTTT.